The clone carrying this TCR beta chain was counted only a few times. The record originates from a study of blood T cells in healthy people across ages. Next came a second PCR, run for about 7 to 12 cycles, which used a sample-barcoded 5' primer along with a J-beta primer mix. TCRdb reprocessed the 5' RACE reads with MiXCR, giving one entry per CDR3 protein. The table has approximately 850,000 distinct CDR3 sequences, 58% seen once. Germline assignment: CDR1 DFQATT and CDR2 SNEGSKA (reference sequence). Trimming left V 3 bases short and J 0 bases short, with 9 bases between. The CDR3 totals 14 residues.

The chain recombines TRBV20-1 with TRBJ2-1; D tentatively fits TRBD1 or TRBD2 (5 bases each). The sequenced sample consisted of blood. The source is a man between 25 and 39 years old in good health. CDR3 loop: CSARGESSYNEQFF. CDR3 DNA sequence: TGCAGTGCTAGGGGGGAGAGCTCCTACAATGAGCAGTTCTTC.